The 25 T cell receptor beta chains below all came from one sample that was sequenced in a study of shared clonotypes between healthy human individuals. TCRdb keeps only in-frame clones here, not all; method: immunoSEQ multiplex PCR. The sample yields 2,500,000 or so clones, 93% seen once. Specimen: naive CD4+ T cells from PBMCs. The subset was: CD45RA+ positively selected. The receptor source for this set is a man between 18 and 29 years old in good health. Some clones in this sample may be carry-over from other donors' samples.

V usage is TRBV18 and J usage is TRBJ2-5, with D unresolved. The CDR3 is 13 amino acids. Germline lookup yields CDR1 KGHSH and CDR2 LQKENI. V lost 1 base and J lost 2, with 5 bases in between. CDR3 nucleotides: TGTGCCAGCTCACCACAATCTCAAGAGACCCAGTACTTC. Translating gives CASSPQSQETQYF.

This sequence joins TRBV5-4 and TRBJ2-2; 8 bases line up with TRBD2. CDR3 length: 14 residues. Germline CDR1 and CDR2: SGHNT and YYREEE (reference sequence). V shed 2 bases and J 7 bases; nucleotides not matched to a gene: 4. The CDR3 region is CASSFTAGVGELFF. In nucleotides, the CDR3 is TGTGCCAGCAGCTTCACAGCGGGAGTCGGGGAGCTGTTTTTT.

This clone appeared once. The CDR3 region has the DNA TGCGCCAGCAGCACTACCGGGACAGGGGGTTCCTACGAGCAGTACTTC. As protein: CASSTTGTGGSYEQYF. The J gene is TRBJ2-7, the V gene TRBV5-1; 11 bases agree with TRBD1. The CDR3 extends over 16 amino acids. From germline, CDR1 is SGHRS and CDR2 YFSETQ. V lost 4 bases to trimming and J lost 1 base; unmatched junction nucleotides: 7.

The chain has TRBV18 and TRBJ1-5, with 8 bases fitting TRBD1. The germline gives CDR1 KGHSH, CDR2 LQKENI. With V trimmed by 3 bases and J by 7 bases, 11 bases remained unmatched. There are 16 residues in the CDR3. CDR3 loop: CASSPVAGGVGQPQHF. The CDR3, as DNA: TGTGCCAGCTCACCCGTAGCAGGGGGCGTTGGGCAGCCCCAGCATTTT.

This chain joins TRBV15 and TRBJ2-3; 12 bases match TRBD2. Germline V gene data show CDR1 as LNHNV and CDR2 as YYDKDF (reference sequence). The CDR3 is 17 amino acids. The junction had 13 bases not matched to a gene; V was cut back by 2 bases and J by 10 bases. The CDR3 DNA reads as TGTGCCACCAGCAGAAATAGACTAGCGGGAGTCTCTTTGTCGCAGTATTTT. This codes for CATSRNRLAGVSLSQYF.

This chain links TRBV2 with TRBJ2-2, with TRBD2 matching over 7 bases. Trimming took 4 bases from V and 2 from J; bases not matched to a gene: 4. There are 15 residues in the CDR3. CDR1 and CDR2 (germline): SNHLY, FYNNEI. CDR3 bases: TGTGCCAGCAGTGTGGGGAGGGCTAACACCGGGGAGCTGTTTTTT. Its translation is CASSVGRANTGELFF.

This rearrangement joins TRBV19 to TRBJ2-5, with 9 nucleotides matching TRBD1. The ends lost 10 bases at V and 5 bases at J; junction bases unmatched: 11. Germline values: CDR1 LNHDA, CDR2 SQIVND (reference sequence). This CDR3 has 14 amino acids. Here the CDR3 DNA reads TGTGCCAACCAACGGGACAGGGTGAACGAGACCCAGTACTTC. Amino acids: CANQRDRVNETQYF.

This clone was detected only a few times. Other DNA sequences in this specimen translate into the identical CDR3. The gene calls are TRBV28 and TRBJ1-1; TRBD1 might be the D (5 bases). The CDR3 is made up of 13 amino acids. Per germline, CDR1 MDHEN and CDR2 SYDVKM. V was trimmed by 6 bases and J by 4 bases, leaving 12 bases between them. The CDR3 bases are TGTGCCAGCAGAGGCCGCGGGGGCACTGAAGCTTTCTTT. Residues: CASRGRGGTEAFF.

This chain uses TRBV28 with TRBJ2-7; perhaps TRBD2 as D (6 bases). Germline lookup yields CDR1 MDHEN and CDR2 SYDVKM. Between the trimmed V and J ends, which lost 6 bases and 6 bases, there was a span of 18 bases. The CDR3 is made up of 14 amino acids. The CDR3: CASSPFSRGGEQYF. CDR3 DNA: TGTGCCAGCAGCCCCTTCTCCCGGGGAGGCGAGCAGTACTTC.

J is TRBJ2-7 and V is TRBV7-9; TRBD1 matches 12 bases. Trimming at V came to 6 bases and at J to 9 bases, leaving 9 bases not matched to a gene. Per the germline V gene, CDR1 is SEHNR and CDR2 is FQNEAQ (reference sequence). This CDR3 is built from 14 residues. The CDR3 spells CASRDTGTGGPQYF. The CDR3, as DNA: TGTGCCAGCAGGGATACCGGGACAGGGGGCCCGCAGTACTTC.

This chain uses TRBV5-1 with TRBJ1-5, with D possibly being TRBD1 (6 bases). This CDR3 spans 15 amino acids. CDR1 and CDR2 from the germline V gene are SGHRS and YFSETQ. Trimming left V 0 bases short and J 8 bases short, with 15 bases between. In DNA form, the CDR3 reads TGCGCCAGCAGCTTGGAGGGGGGGCGATTGGAGCCCCAGCATTTT. Its translation: CASSLEGGRLEPQHF. Full variable domain (rest looked up from reference TRBV5-1 and TRBJ1-5): KAGVTQTPRYLIKTRGQQVTLSCSPISGHRSVSWYQQTPGQGLQFLFEYFSETQRNKGNFPGRFSGRQFSNSRSEMNVSTLELGDSALYLCASSLEGGRLEPQHFGDGTRLSIL.

This clone has a single count. The sample contains more than one DNA sequence encoding this CDR3. DNA for the CDR3: TGCAGTGCCCGTACAGGGGATACGCAGTATTTT. Protein sequence: CSARTGDTQYF. V is TRBV20-1 and J is TRBJ2-3, with D perhaps matching TRBD1 (6 bases). The CDR3 consists of 11 residues. Trimming cost V 6 bases and J 6 bases, with 10 bases left between them. Germline values: CDR1 DFQATT, CDR2 SNEGSKA (reference sequence).

This chain uses TRBV25-1 with TRBJ1-4; D is undetermined. Germline CDR1 and CDR2: MGHDK and SYGVNS. The CDR3 consists of 16 residues. Trimming removed 2 bases from V and 2 bases from J, with 12 bases in between. The DNA for the CDR3 is TGTGCCAGCAGTGAACCCCGAGGGAAGACTAATGAAAAACTGTTTTTT. Translation gives CASSEPRGKTNEKLFF.

A remark on this clone: Compared with germline, one end of the junction differs, possibly owing to a read error. The DNA of the CDR3 is TGTGCCAGCAGCCCCCCCGGTGGCGGATTTCGTATCTTC. Translation: CASSPPGGGFRIF. V gene TRBV7-2 combines with J gene TRBJ2-7, with D unresolved. This CDR3 has 13 amino acids. The V gene's germline CDR1 is SGHTA and CDR2 FQGNSA. Full variable domain (rest looked up from reference TRBV7-2 and TRBJ2-7): GAGVSQSPSNKVTEKGKDVELRCDPISGHTALYWYRQSLGQGLEFLIYFQGNSAPDKSGLPSDRFSAERTGGSVSTLTIQRTQQEDSAVYLCASSPPGGGFRIFGPGTRLTVT.

This chain joins TRBV6-5 and TRBJ2-5; D tentatively fits TRBD1 or TRBD2 (5 bases each). The end of the DNA fits TRBJ2-7 better, so the J call may be wrong. The CDR3 spans 15 residues. In germline, CDR1 is MNHEY, CDR2 SVGAGI. Here the CDR3 reads CASSYSIVGEYEQYF. The CDR3 nucleotides read TGTGCCAGCAGTTACTCGATTGTGGGGGAGTACGAGCAGTACTTC.

The J gene is TRBJ1-1, the V gene TRBV10-3; D is ambiguous. V lost 7 bases to trimming and J lost 3 bases, with 9 bases between them. This CDR3 contains 12 residues. Germline CDR1 and CDR2: ENHRY and SYGVKD. The CDR3 loop is CAIKRVDTEAFF. In nucleotides, the CDR3 is TGTGCCATCAAAAGGGTGGACACTGAAGCTTTCTTT.

This chain joins TRBV5-4 and TRBJ1-1, with D hard to call. CDR1 and CDR2 (germline): SGHNT, YYREEE (reference sequence). Trimming took 1 base from V and 7 from J, leaving 8 bases between them. This CDR3 region has 12 residues. Here the CDR3 reads CASSLYLNEAFF. CDR3 nucleotide sequence: TGTGCCAGCAGCTTGTACTTGAATGAAGCTTTCTTT.

This clone was counted a single time. This sequence joins TRBV9 and TRBJ2-3; D uncertain. Trimming removed 0 bases at V and 0 bases at J, with 8 bases between. Germline CDR1 SGDLS, CDR2 YYNGEE. CDR3 size: 15 residues. The DNA of the CDR3 is TGTGCCAGCAGCGTAGATCAGGATAGCACAGATACGCAGTATTTT. It specifies CASSVDQDSTDTQYF.

The chain joins TRBV6-5 to TRBJ2-3, with D tentatively TRBD1 (6 bases). The length of the CDR3 is 14 residues. Germline loops: CDR1 MNHEY, CDR2 SVGAGI. Trimming cost V 4 bases and J 6 bases, with 14 bases left between them. The CDR3 sequence: CASSSGHGADTQYF. CDR3 sequence (DNA): TGTGCCAGCAGTTCGGGACATGGTGCCGATACGCAGTATTTT.

This clone was observed once. This sample includes further DNA sequences coding for the same CDR3. V is TRBV20-1 and J is TRBJ2-3; D is undetermined. The ends were cut back, 3 bases at V and 6 bases at J, with 7 bases in the middle. This CDR3 spans 11 amino acids. From germline, CDR1 is DFQATT and CDR2 SNEGSKA (reference sequence). The DNA of the CDR3 is TGCAGTGCTAGCCCCGGGGATACGCAGTATTTT. This sequence encodes CSASPGDTQYF.

In nucleotides, the CDR3 is TGTGCCAGCAGAGTTAGGGAAACTGAAGCTTTCTTT. Translation: CASRVRETEAFF. The chain has TRBV6-6 and TRBJ1-1; D is uncertain. Germline CDR1 reads MNHNY; CDR2 reads SVGAGI (reference sequence). The CDR3 sequence is 12 residues long. V dropped 6 bases and J dropped 5 bases, with 10 bases sitting between them.

The chain uses TRBV28 and TRBJ1-2; 7 bases fit TRBD1. The germline V gene encodes CDR1 MDHEN and CDR2 SYDVKM. The CDR3 runs to 16 residues. The trim removed 6 bases at V and 5 bases at J, leaving 15 bases unmatched. CDR3 residues: CASSRPPGTAMYGYTF. The CDR3 bases are TGTGCCAGCAGCCGGCCCCCTGGGACAGCGATGTATGGCTACACCTTC.

Points on this clone: Other DNA sequences from this sample encode an identical CDR3 as well. V is TRBV6-5 and J is TRBJ1-1; 7 bases match TRBD1. Trimming cost V 6 bases and J 5 bases; bases outside gene matches: 6. The CDR3 extends over 13 amino acids. Germline CDR1 and CDR2: MNHEY and SVGAGI. CDR3 coding DNA: TGTGCCAGCAGAGCTCAGGGGGGAACTGAAGCTTTCTTT. Its translation is CASRAQGGTEAFF.

The rearrangement joins TRBV5-6 to TRBJ2-1; 12 bases are a match to TRBD2. The CDR3 extends over 17 amino acids. V was clipped by 4 bases and J by 5 bases; unmatched bases: 10. Per the germline V gene, CDR1 is SGHDT and CDR2 is YYEEEE. Here the CDR3 reads CASSREGLAGKNNEQFF. The CDR3 nucleotides read TGTGCCAGCAGCCGAGAAGGACTAGCGGGAAAAAACAATGAGCAGTTCTTC. The variable domain in full, with the rest retrieved from reference TRBV5-6 and TRBJ2-1, is DAGVTQSPTHLIKTRGQQVTLRCSPKSGHDTVSWYQQALGQGPQFIFQYYEEEERQRGNFPDRFSGHQFPNYSSELNVNALLLGDSALYLCASSREGLAGKNNEQFFGPGTRLTVL.

This chain connects TRBV15 to TRBJ2-5; D is unclear. The CDR3 length is 15 residues. Germline V lookup: CDR1 LNHNV, CDR2 YYDKDF (reference sequence). V lost 0 bases, J lost 1 base, and 9 bases lay in between. The CDR3 here is CATSRDPRSQETQYF. The CDR3 nucleotides read TGTGCCACCAGCAGAGATCCTAGGTCCCAAGAGACCCAGTACTTC.